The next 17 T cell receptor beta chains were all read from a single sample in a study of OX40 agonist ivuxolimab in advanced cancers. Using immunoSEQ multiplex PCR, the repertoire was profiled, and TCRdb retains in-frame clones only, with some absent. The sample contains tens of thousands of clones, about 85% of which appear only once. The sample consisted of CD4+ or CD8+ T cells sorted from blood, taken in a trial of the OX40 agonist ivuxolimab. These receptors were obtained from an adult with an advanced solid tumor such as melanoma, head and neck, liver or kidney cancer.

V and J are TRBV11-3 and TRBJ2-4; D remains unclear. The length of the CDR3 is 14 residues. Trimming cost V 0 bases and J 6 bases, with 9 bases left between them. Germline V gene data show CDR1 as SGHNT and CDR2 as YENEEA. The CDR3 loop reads CASSLDAQRNIQYF. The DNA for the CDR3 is TGTGCCAGCAGCTTAGATGCCCAGCGAAACATTCAGTACTTC.

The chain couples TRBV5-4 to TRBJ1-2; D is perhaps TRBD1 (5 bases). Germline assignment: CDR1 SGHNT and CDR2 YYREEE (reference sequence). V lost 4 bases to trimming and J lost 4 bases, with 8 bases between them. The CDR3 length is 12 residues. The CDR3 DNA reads TGTGCCAGCAGCGCCGACAGCTATGGCTACACCTTC. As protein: CASSADSYGYTF.

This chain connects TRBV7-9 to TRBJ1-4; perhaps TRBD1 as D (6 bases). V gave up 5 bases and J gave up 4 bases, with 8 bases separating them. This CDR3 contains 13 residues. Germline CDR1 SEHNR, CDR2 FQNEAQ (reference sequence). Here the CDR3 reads CASSPGVNEKLFF. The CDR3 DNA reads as TGTGCCAGCAGCCCAGGGGTTAATGAAAAACTGTTTTTT.

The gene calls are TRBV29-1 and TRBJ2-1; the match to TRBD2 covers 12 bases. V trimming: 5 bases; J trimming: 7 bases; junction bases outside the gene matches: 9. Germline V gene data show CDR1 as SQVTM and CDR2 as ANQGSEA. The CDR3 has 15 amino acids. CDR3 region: CSVSYPGLAGNEQFF. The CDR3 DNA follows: TGCAGCGTTTCTTACCCGGGACTAGCGGGTAATGAGCAGTTCTTC.

CDR3 DNA sequence: TGTGCCAGCAGTCACCCCGGGGCGGGGGAAGAGACCCAGTACTTC. This encodes CASSHPGAGEETQYF. The rearrangement joins TRBV6-6 to TRBJ2-5; 7 bases map to TRBD2. V dropped 5 bases and J dropped 3; count of bases not matched to a gene: 9. From germline, CDR1 is MNHNY and CDR2 SVGAGI (reference sequence). This CDR3 is built from 15 residues.

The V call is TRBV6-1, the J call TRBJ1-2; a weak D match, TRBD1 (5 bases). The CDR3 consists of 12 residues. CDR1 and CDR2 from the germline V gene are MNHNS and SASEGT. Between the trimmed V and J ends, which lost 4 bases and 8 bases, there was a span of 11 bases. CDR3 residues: CASSGDPDGYTF. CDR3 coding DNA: TGTGCCAGCAGTGGGGACCCTGACGGCTACACCTTC.

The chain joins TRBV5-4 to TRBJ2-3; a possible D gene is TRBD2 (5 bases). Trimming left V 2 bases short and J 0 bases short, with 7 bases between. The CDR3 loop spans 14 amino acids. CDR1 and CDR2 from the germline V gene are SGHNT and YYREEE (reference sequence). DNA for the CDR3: TGTGCCAGCAGCTTCCGGACTAGCACAGATACGCAGTATTTT. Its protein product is CASSFRTSTDTQYF.

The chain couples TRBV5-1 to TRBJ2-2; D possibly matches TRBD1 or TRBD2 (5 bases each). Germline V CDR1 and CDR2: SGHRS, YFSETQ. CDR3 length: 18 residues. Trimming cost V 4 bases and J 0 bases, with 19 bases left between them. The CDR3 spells CASSPQGTAVTNTGELFF. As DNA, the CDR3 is TGCGCCAGCAGCCCGCAGGGTACAGCGGTAACGAACACCGGGGAGCTGTTTTTT. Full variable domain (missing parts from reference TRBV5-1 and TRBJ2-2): KAGVTQTPRYLIKTRGQQVTLSCSPISGHRSVSWYQQTPGQGLQFLFEYFSETQRNKGNFPGRFSGRQFSNSRSEMNVSTLELGDSALYLCASSPQGTAVTNTGELFFGEGSRLTVL.

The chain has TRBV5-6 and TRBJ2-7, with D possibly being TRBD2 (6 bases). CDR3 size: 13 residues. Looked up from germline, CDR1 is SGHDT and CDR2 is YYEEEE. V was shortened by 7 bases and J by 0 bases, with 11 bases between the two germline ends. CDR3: CASGRPSSYEQYF. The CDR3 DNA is TGTGCCAGCGGGAGGCCCAGCTCCTACGAGCAGTACTTC.

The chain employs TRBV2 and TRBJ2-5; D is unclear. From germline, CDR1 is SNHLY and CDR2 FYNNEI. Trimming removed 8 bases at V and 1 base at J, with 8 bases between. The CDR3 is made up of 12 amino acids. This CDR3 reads CASGPVQETQYF. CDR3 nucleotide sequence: TGTGCCAGCGGACCGGTCCAAGAGACCCAGTACTTC.

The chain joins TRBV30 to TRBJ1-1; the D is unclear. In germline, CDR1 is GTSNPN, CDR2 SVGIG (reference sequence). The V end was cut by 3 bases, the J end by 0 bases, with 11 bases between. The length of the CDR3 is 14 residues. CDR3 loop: CAWSADRLNTEAFF. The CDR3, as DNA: TGTGCCTGGAGCGCGGACCGTTTGAACACTGAAGCTTTCTTT.

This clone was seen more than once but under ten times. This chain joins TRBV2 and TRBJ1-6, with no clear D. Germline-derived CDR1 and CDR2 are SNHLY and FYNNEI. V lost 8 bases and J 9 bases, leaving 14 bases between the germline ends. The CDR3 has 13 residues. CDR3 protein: CASGPVGISPLHF. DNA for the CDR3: TGTGCCAGCGGGCCGGTGGGGATTTCACCCCTCCACTTT.

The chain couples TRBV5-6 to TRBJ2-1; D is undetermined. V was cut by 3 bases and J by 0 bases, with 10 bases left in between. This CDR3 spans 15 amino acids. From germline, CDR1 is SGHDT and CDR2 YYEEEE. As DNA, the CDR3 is TGTGCCAGCAGCTCGACACCGAGCTCCTACAATGAGCAGTTCTTC. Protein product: CASSSTPSSYNEQFF. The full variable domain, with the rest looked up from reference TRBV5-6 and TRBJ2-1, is DAGVTQSPTHLIKTRGQQVTLRCSPKSGHDTVSWYQQALGQGPQFIFQYYEEEERQRGNFPDRFSGHQFPNYSSELNVNALLLGDSALYLCASSSTPSSYNEQFFGPGTRLTVL.

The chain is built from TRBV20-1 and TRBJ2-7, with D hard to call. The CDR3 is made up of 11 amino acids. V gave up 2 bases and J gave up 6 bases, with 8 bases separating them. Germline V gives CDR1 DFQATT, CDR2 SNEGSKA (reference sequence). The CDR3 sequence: CSARPDFEQYF. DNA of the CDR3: TGCAGTGCTAGACCAGACTTCGAGCAGTACTTC.

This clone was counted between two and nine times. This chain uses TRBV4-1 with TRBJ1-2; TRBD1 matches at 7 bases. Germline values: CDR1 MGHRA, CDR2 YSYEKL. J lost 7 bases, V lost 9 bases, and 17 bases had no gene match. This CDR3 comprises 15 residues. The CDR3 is CASGGATGRIFGYTF. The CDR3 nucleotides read TGCGCCAGTGGGGGGGCGACAGGGAGGATTTTTGGCTACACCTTC.

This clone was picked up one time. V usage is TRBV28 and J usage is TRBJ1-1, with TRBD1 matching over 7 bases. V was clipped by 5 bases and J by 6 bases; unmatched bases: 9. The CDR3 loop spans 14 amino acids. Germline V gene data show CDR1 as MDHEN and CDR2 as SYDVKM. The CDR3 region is CASSRATGWSEAFF. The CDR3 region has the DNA TGTGCCAGCAGTCGCGCGACAGGGTGGTCTGAAGCTTTCTTT.

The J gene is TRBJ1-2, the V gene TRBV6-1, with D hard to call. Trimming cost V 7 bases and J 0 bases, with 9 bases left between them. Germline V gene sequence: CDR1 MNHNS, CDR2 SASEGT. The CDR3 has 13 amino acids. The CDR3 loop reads CASTAGANYGYTF. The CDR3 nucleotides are TGTGCCAGCACGGCGGGCGCTAACTATGGCTACACCTTC.